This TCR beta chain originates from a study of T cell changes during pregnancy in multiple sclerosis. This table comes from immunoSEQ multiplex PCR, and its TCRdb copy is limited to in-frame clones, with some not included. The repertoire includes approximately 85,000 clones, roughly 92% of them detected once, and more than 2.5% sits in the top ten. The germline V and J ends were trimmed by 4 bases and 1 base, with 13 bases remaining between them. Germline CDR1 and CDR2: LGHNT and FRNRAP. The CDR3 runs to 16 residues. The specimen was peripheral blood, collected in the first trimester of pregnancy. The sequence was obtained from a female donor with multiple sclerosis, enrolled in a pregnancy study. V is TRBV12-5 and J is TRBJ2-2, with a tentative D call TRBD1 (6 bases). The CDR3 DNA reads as TGTGCTAGTGGTTCGTACGGGACACTGAACACCGGGGAGCTGTTTTTT. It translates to CASGSYGTLNTGELFF.